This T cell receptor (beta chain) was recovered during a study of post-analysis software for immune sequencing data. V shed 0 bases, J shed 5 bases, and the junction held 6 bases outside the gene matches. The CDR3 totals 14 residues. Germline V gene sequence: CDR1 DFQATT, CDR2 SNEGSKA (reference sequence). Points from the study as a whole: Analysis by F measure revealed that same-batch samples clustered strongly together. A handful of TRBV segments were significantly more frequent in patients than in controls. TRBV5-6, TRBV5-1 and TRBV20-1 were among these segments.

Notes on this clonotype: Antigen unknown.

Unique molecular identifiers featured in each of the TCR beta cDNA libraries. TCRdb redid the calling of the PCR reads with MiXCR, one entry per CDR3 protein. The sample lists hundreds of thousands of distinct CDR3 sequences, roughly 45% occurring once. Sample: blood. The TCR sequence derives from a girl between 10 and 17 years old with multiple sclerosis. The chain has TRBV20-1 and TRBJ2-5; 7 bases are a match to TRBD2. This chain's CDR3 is CSARDRDGRETQYF. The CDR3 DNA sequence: TGCAGTGCTAGAGATCGGGACGGGAGGGAGACCCAGTACTTC.